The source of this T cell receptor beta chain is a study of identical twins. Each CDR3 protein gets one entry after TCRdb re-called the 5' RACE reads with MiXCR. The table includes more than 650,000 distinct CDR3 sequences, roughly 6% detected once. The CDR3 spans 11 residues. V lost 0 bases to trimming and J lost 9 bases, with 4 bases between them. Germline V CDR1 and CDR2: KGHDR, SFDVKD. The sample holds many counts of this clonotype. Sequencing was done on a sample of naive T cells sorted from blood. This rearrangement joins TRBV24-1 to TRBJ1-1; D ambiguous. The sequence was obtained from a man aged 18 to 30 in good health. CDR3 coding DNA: TGTGCCACCAGTGATTTGCGTCAAGCTTTCTTT. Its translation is CATSDLRQAFF.